Listed below are T cell receptor beta chains from one sample, sequenced in a study of shared clonotypes between healthy human individuals. Clones were read by immunoSEQ multiplex PCR, and TCRdb kept only the in-frame ones, dropping some. The data hold approximately 740,000 clones, with 90% to 95% observed a single time. The sequenced sample was naive CD8+ T cells sorted from blood. The receptors stem from a man aged 25 to 40 in good health. Both conserved end residues are part of each CDR3. The D gene is left open where the match is weak. Rows give clone size only sometimes, using once, few, many, or a class for an expanded clone.

d_call	clone_size	v_call	j_call	cdr3_nt	cdr3_aa
-	-	TRBV14	TRBJ2-3	TGTGCCAGCAGCCAAGGGTGGGGGACAGATACGCAGTATTTT	CASSQGWGTDTQYF
TRBD1	-	TRBV19	TRBJ2-7	TGTGCCAGTAATTTCTTGGGACAGGGGGCGGACGAGCAGTACTTC	CASNFLGQGADEQYF
-	-	TRBV7-9	TRBJ1-1	TGTGCCAGCAGCCTCGGGCACGAAGCTTTCTTT	CASSLGHEAFF
TRBD1	-	TRBV28	TRBJ1-5	TGTGCCAGCAGTTCCCCGAAACCAAACCTTGACAGGGCTTATCAGCCCCAGCATTTT	CASSSPKPNLDRAYQPQHF
-	-	TRBV7-2	TRBJ2-7	TGTGCCAGCAGCGCGACTAGTTTGGGCGACGAGCAGTACTTC	CASSATSLGDEQYF
TRBD1	-	TRBV7-6	TRBJ2-1	TGTGCCAGCAGGCGTACCGGGACAGGGTACGATGAGCAGTTCTTC	CASRRTGTGYDEQFF
TRBD1	-	TRBV11-2	TRBJ1-1	TGTGCCAGCAGCTTATTTAGGACAGGGGGCACTGAAGCTTTCTTT	CASSLFRTGGTEAFF
-	-	TRBV5-1	TRBJ2-1	TGCGCCAGCAGCTTGGAACAAGGGGCGCGCAATGAGCAGTTCTTC	CASSLEQGARNEQFF
TRBD2	once	TRBV29-1	TRBJ2-1	TGCAGCACCCGGACTAGCGTAAAGCCCAATGAGCAGTTCTTC	CSTRTSVKPNEQFF
TRBD2	once	TRBV29-1	TRBJ2-1	TGCAGCGTTGAAGGGCTAGCGGCCAATGAGCAGTTCTTC	CSVEGLAANEQFF
TRBD1	-	TRBV27	TRBJ1-2	TGTGCCAGCAGGGTATCGGGACAGGGGAACTATGGCTACACCTTC	CASRVSGQGNYGYTF
-	once	TRBV5-1	TRBJ2-4	TGCGCCAGCAGCCCGACGCAGATAGCCAAAAACATTCAGTACTTC	CASSPTQIAKNIQYF
-	-	TRBV2	TRBJ2-6	TGTGCCAGCGGCGACAGCTCTGGGGCCAACGTCCTGACTTTC	CASGDSSGANVLTF
TRBD1	-	TRBV7-6	TRBJ2-7	TGTGCCAGCAGCTTCGGGACAGAATTGGCCTCCTACGAGCAGTACTTC	CASSFGTELASYEQYF
-	few	TRBV14	TRBJ2-4	TGTGCCAGCAGCCGACAAACCCCGGTTGGTCGGAACATTCAGTACTTC	CASSRQTPVGRNIQYF
-	-	TRBV5-5	TRBJ2-6	TGTGCCAGCAGTCTGACGCTCGCACAAAGTCGGGCCAACGTCCTGACTTTC	CASSLTLAQSRANVLTF
TRBD1	-	TRBV5-4	TRBJ1-2	TGTGCCAGCAGCAAGACAGGGGAGGACAACTATGGCTACACCTTC	CASSKTGEDNYGYTF
-	-	TRBV9	TRBJ2-5	TGTGCCAGCAGCGTAGACTGGGGTATCGGAGAGACCCAGTACTTC	CASSVDWGIGETQYF
-	-	TRBV5-1	TRBJ2-1	TGCGCCAGCAGCTTGGAGGGAGCACCAACGACAAATGAGCAGTTCTTC	CASSLEGAPTTNEQFF
-	-	TRBV29-1	TRBJ2-1	TGCAGCGTAGACCCGGGGGGCTACTACAATGAGCAGTTCTTC	CSVDPGGYYNEQFF
TRBD1	few	TRBV7-8	TRBJ1-2	TGTGCCAGCAGCTTCGGGACAGGGTATGGCTACACCTTC	CASSFGTGYGYTF
TRBD2	-	TRBV29-1	TRBJ2-4	TGCAGCGTGCGGCTAGCGGCCAGATGGAAAAACATTCAGTACTTC	CSVRLAARWKNIQYF
-	-	TRBV9	TRBJ1-2	TGTGCCAGCAGCGTAGGGTGGGGTACCAATGGCTACACCTTC	CASSVGWGTNGYTF
TRBD1	-	TRBV27	TRBJ2-5	TGTGCCAGCAGTTTATACAGGGGGCGTTTGGAGACCCAGTACTTC	CASSLYRGRLETQYF
-	-	TRBV28	TRBJ2-7	TGTGCCAGCACCACTAGGGGGGGGCGAGGATACGAGCAGTACTTC	CASTTRGGRGYEQYF
-	-	TRBV5-1	TRBJ1-2	TGCGCCAGCAGCTTGGACCGACGCTCATATGGCTACACCTTC	CASSLDRRSYGYTF
TRBD1	-	TRBV14	TRBJ1-1	TGTGCCAGCAGCCAAGAAAGTTGGGACAGGATGAAGGACACTGAAGCTTTCTTT	CASSQESWDRMKDTEAFF
TRBD2	-	TRBV7-2	TRBJ2-7	TGTGCCAGCAGCTTACCCACTAGCGGGATTACCTACGAGCAGTACTTC	CASSLPTSGITYEQYF
-	-	TRBV7-6	TRBJ2-7	TGTGCCAGCAGCTTAGAGGTGGGGAACTCCTACGAGCAGTACTTC	CASSLEVGNSYEQYF